This passage covers 22 T cell receptor beta chains from one sample sequenced in a study of blood T cell repertoires in COVID-19. Some clones are missing from TCRdb's copy, which holds only in-frame ones; the method was immunoSEQ multiplex PCR. The sample holds tens of thousands of clones, approximately 80% seen once. Sequencing was done on a sample of peripheral blood. The receptors stem from a woman aged 55 to 70 with acute or convalescent COVID-19.

The chain has TRBV18 and TRBJ2-3; the match to TRBD1 covers 7 bases. CDR1 is KGHSH and CDR2 is LQKENI in the germline V gene. V lost 2 bases, J lost 2 bases, and 10 bases stayed unmatched. This CDR3 region has 17 residues. The CDR3 loop is CASSPFAPGQTTDTQYF. DNA of the CDR3: TGTGCCAGCTCACCATTCGCCCCGGGACAGACCACAGATACGCAGTATTTT.

The chain employs TRBV7-3 and TRBJ1-2, with TRBD1 identical over 8 bases. Germline values: CDR1 SGHTA, CDR2 FQGTGA. Losses at the gene ends were 4 bases for V and 6 bases for J; bases not matched to a gene: 7. The CDR3 totals 14 residues. The CDR3 spells CASSSQTGVDGYTF. CDR3 in DNA: TGTGCCAGCAGCTCTCAGACAGGGGTCGATGGCTACACCTTC.

The rearrangement uses TRBV3-1 (or the pseudogene TRBV3-2) and TRBJ2-5, with 13 bases aligning to TRBD2. The CDR3 loop spans 16 amino acids. Germline V lookup: CDR1 LGHDT, CDR2 YNNKEL (reference sequence). V lost 4 bases, J lost 2 bases, and 4 bases stayed unmatched. The CDR3 loop reads CASSPRTSGGQETQYF. The CDR3 nucleotides read TGTGCCAGCAGCCCGAGGACTAGCGGGGGACAAGAGACCCAGTACTTC.

The chain combines TRBV10-1 with TRBJ2-7; D may be TRBD2 (6 bases). Germline-derived CDR1 and CDR2 are WNHNN and SYGVQD (reference sequence). Between the trimmed V and J ends, which lost 1 base and 4 bases, there was a span of 8 bases. The CDR3 has 13 amino acids. CDR3 sequence: CASSEFRGYEQYF. The CDR3 coding sequence is TGCGCCAGCAGTGAGTTCCGGGGGTACGAGCAGTACTTC.

CDR3 DNA sequence: TGTGCCAGCAGGCTGAGCTCCTACGAGCAGTACTTC. Its protein product is CASRLSSYEQYF. This chain connects TRBV2 to TRBJ2-7; the D is unclear. Trimming left V 6 bases short and J 0 bases short, with 6 bases between. Germline V gene sequence: CDR1 SNHLY, CDR2 FYNNEI. The CDR3 has 12 amino acids.

J is TRBJ1-3 and V is TRBV4-1; D remains unclear. Between the trimmed V and J ends, which lost 0 bases and 0 bases, there was a span of 15 bases. This CDR3 contains 18 residues. The V gene's germline CDR1 is MGHRA and CDR2 YSYEKL. CDR3 sequence (DNA): TGCGCCAGCAGCCAAGATGACCTGAAATACTACTCTGGAAACACCATATATTTT. This encodes CASSQDDLKYYSGNTIYF.

A few counts support this clone. This rearrangement joins TRBV7-6 to TRBJ2-7; tentative D call: TRBD2 (6 bases). V was pared by 1 base and J by 7 bases, with 11 bases between. This CDR3 contains 13 residues. CDR1 and CDR2 (germline): SGHVS, FNYEAQ. Here the CDR3 reads CASSLEGRWEQYF. CDR3 coding DNA: TGTGCCAGCAGCTTAGAGGGGAGGTGGGAGCAGTACTTC. Full variable domain (remainder filled in from reference TRBV7-6 and TRBJ2-7): GAGVSQSPRYKVTKRGQDVALRCDPISGHVSLYWYRQALGQGPEFLTYFNYEAQQDKSGLPNDRFSAERPEGSISTLTIQRTEQRDSAMYRCASSLEGRWEQYFGPGTRLTVT.

J is TRBJ2-1 and V is TRBV30, with D maybe TRBD1 (6 bases). With 0 bases removed from V and 0 bases from J, the gap between germline ends came to 12 bases. Germline V gene sequence: CDR1 GTSNPN, CDR2 SVGIG (reference sequence). This CDR3 is 16 amino acids long. In nucleotides, the CDR3 is TGTGCCTGGAGTGTACGTGGGGGCCTCTCCTACAATGAGCAGTTCTTC. Translated: CAWSVRGGLSYNEQFF.

The rearrangement uses TRBV6-1 and TRBJ1-5; no definite D call. Looked up from germline, CDR1 is MNHNS and CDR2 is SASEGT. The length of the CDR3 is 16 residues. V was trimmed by 1 base and J by 2 bases, leaving 12 bases between them. The CDR3 spells CASSEVRLGGNQPQHF. DNA of the CDR3: TGTGCCAGCAGTGAAGTTCGCCTCGGTGGCAATCAGCCCCAGCATTTT.

V usage is TRBV14 and J usage is TRBJ2-7; 10 bases are a match to TRBD1. The J segment lost 6 bases and the V segment lost 6 bases, leaving 5 bases of the junction unmatched. The CDR3 runs 13 residues. Looked up from germline, CDR1 is SGHDN and CDR2 is FVKESK. CDR3 DNA sequence: TGTGCCAGCAGGGGGACAGGGGTGAGCGAGCAGTACTTC. It translates to CASRGTGVSEQYF.

The chain uses TRBV9 and TRBJ1-2; 7 nucleotides agree with TRBD1. V lost 3 bases, J lost 7 bases, and 9 bases stayed unmatched. CDR1 and CDR2 from the germline V gene are SGDLS and YYNGEE. The CDR3 sequence is 14 residues long. CDR3: CASSAETGTGGYTF. The CDR3 DNA is TGTGCCAGCAGCGCAGAGACAGGGACGGGTGGCTACACCTTC.

The V and J genes are TRBV11-2 and TRBJ1-3, with TRBD1 as a possible D gene (5 bases). The CDR3 totals 14 residues. Trimming left V 5 bases short and J 0 bases short, with 8 bases between. Per germline, CDR1 SGHAT and CDR2 FQNNGV. The CDR3 region has the DNA TGTGCCAGCAGCACAGGCTTCTCTGGAAACACCATATATTTT. The encoded protein is CASSTGFSGNTIYF.

The chain uses TRBV3-1 (or the pseudogene TRBV3-2) and TRBJ2-1; 8 bases are shared with TRBD1. Germline-derived CDR1 and CDR2 are LGHDT and YNNKEL (reference sequence). CDR3 length: 16 amino acids. V shed 2 bases, J shed 3 bases, and the junction held 6 bases outside the gene matches. CDR3 loop: CASSQIRDRSYNEQFF. DNA for the CDR3: TGTGCCAGCAGCCAAATCCGGGACAGGAGCTACAATGAGCAGTTCTTC.

The chain uses TRBV9 and TRBJ1-1, with 8 bases fitting TRBD1. Germline V lookup: CDR1 SGDLS, CDR2 YYNGEE. V dropped 4 bases and J dropped 3; count of bases not matched to a gene: 8. CDR3 size: 15 residues. The CDR3 sequence: CASSSGQGPDTEAFF. The CDR3 region has the DNA TGTGCCAGCAGCTCAGGACAGGGTCCCGACACTGAAGCTTTCTTT.

The chain joins TRBV19 to TRBJ1-1; the D gene is possibly TRBD1 (5 bases). Per the germline V gene, CDR1 is LNHDA and CDR2 is SQIVND (reference sequence). The CDR3 covers 17 residues. Trimming cost V 3 bases and J 2 bases, with 19 bases left between them. CDR3 coding DNA: TGTGCCAGTAGTATCCAGGGCTCCAAGACCTTTAACACTGAAGCTTTCTTT. Protein: CASSIQGSKTFNTEAFF.

This clone was detected once. This chain uses TRBV7-8 with TRBJ2-7; no reliable D call. Germline-derived CDR1 and CDR2 are SGHVS and FQNEAQ. The V end lost 1 base, the J end lost 0 bases, and 7 bases lay between the germline ends. CDR3 length: 14 amino acids. In nucleotides, the CDR3 is TGTGCCAGCAGCTTAGAAGCCCACTCCTACGAGCAGTACTTC. This gives the protein CASSLEAHSYEQYF.

The chain is built from TRBV5-1 and TRBJ1-1; maybe TRBD1 (6 bases). V was pared by 6 bases and J by 2 bases, with 17 bases between. The CDR3 has 15 amino acids. In germline, CDR1 is SGHRS, CDR2 YFSETQ. The CDR3 nucleotides read TGCGCCAGCACCCCGGAAACAGGGTCCAACACTGAAGCTTTCTTT. As protein: CASTPETGSNTEAFF.

V usage is TRBV7-8 and J usage is TRBJ1-5; 7 bases agree with TRBD1. Germline CDR1 and CDR2: SGHVS and FQNEAQ. The J segment lost 5 bases and the V segment lost 6 bases, leaving 10 bases of the junction unmatched. The CDR3 extends over 15 amino acids. The CDR3 nucleotides are TGTGCCAGCAGATTCGACAGGGACCAAGATCAGCCCCAGCATTTT. Its translation is CASRFDRDQDQPQHF.

Only one count was recorded for this clone. The chain is built from TRBV7-9 and TRBJ1-5; D is unclear. Trimming stripped 3 bases from V and 7 bases from J, with 16 bases between. In germline, CDR1 is SEHNR, CDR2 FQNEAQ (reference sequence). There are 15 residues in the CDR3. The CDR3 is CASSFHGGSRQPQHF. The CDR3 DNA follows: TGTGCCAGCAGCTTCCACGGAGGGTCGAGACAGCCCCAGCATTTT.

This clone was observed once. The V gene is TRBV5-1, the J gene TRBJ1-5, with D perhaps TRBD1 (5 bases). Per germline, CDR1 SGHRS and CDR2 YFSETQ. V was clipped by 0 bases and J by 12 bases, with 13 bases between them. CDR3 length: 13 residues. CDR3 sequence reads: CASSLVLGGIQHF. CDR3 nucleotides: TGCGCCAGCAGCTTGGTGTTGGGGGGGATCCAGCATTTT.

The chain employs TRBV19 and TRBJ1-1, with D possibly TRBD1 on 6 matching bases. Deletions cut 3 bases from V and 4 bases from J, with 9 bases between. CDR1 and CDR2 (germline): LNHDA, SQIVND (reference sequence). This CDR3 comprises 13 residues. Here the CDR3 DNA reads TGTGCCAGTAGTATCCAGGGGATCACTGAAGCTTTCTTT. It yields the protein CASSIQGITEAFF.

In DNA form, the CDR3 reads TGCGCCAGCAGCCGTTCGGACGGACAAGATACGCAGTATTTT. It is translated as CASSRSDGQDTQYF. The V call is TRBV4-1, the J call TRBJ2-3; the D gene is possibly TRBD1 (5 bases). The CDR3 runs to 14 residues. With 4 bases removed from V and 5 bases from J, the gap between germline ends came to 13 bases. Germline-derived CDR1 and CDR2 are MGHRA and YSYEKL.